This record looks at one T cell receptor beta chain sequence and its context. Its antigen is undetermined. These data are taken from a study of siplizumab effects on memory and regulatory T cells. Findings and caveats of the study: Major contributors to the alloresponse seemed to be naive T cells, which also appeared more diverse than memory cells. Under siplizumab, alloreactive sequences traced to unstimulated CD4+ memory cells were significantly reduced. Few alloreactive clones mapped to unstimulated subsets.

Libraries were prepared by immunoSEQ multiplex PCR; TCRdb keeps only in-frame clonotypes and omits some of them. This sample has 70,000 or so clones, with about 90% found just once. The sequence came from a human donor in good health. Sequencing was performed on CD8+ T cells sorted from blood.

The CDR3 region has the DNA TGTGCCAGCAGCTCCCTGAGGGGTCTGGGAGAGACCCAGTACTTC. As protein: CASSSLRGLGETQYF. The V call is TRBV7-6, the J call TRBJ2-5; D could derive from TRBD1 or TRBD2 (5 bases each). This CDR3 region has 15 residues. V was shortened by 4 bases and J by 4 bases, with 16 bases between the two germline ends. Germline V lookup: CDR1 SGHVS, CDR2 FNYEAQ.